Below, one TCR beta chain is given with its context. Germline CDR1 and CDR2: SGHRS and YFSETQ. The V segment lost 1 base and the J segment 4 bases; nucleotides outside the gene matches: 16. This CDR3 has 19 amino acids. Use of 60 Vbeta and 13 Jbeta primers characterized the PCR. This table comes from immunoSEQ multiplex PCR, and its TCRdb copy is limited to in-frame clones, with some not included. The sample includes about 130,000 clones, about three quarters of them seen just once. The source of the sample is a study of cytomegalovirus exposure and HLA in healthy donors. Source material: PBMCs. The chain couples TRBV5-1 to TRBJ1-4, with 7 bases matching TRBD1. The source of this sequence is a middle-aged woman in good health and CMV-seronegative. CDR3 amino acids: CASSLSGYIKGTVNEKLFF. For the CDR3, the DNA is TGCGCCAGCAGCTTGTCTGGTTATATTAAAGGGACAGTTAATGAAAAACTGTTTTTT.